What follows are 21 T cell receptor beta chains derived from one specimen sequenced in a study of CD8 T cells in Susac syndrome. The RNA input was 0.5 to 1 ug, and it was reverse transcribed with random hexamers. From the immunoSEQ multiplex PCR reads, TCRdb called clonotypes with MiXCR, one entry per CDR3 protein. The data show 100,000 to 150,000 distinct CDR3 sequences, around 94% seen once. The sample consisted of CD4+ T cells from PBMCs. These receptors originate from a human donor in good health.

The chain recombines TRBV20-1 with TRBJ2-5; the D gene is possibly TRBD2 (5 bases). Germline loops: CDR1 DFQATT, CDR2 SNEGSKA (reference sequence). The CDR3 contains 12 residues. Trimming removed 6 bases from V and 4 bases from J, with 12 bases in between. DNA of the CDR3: TGCAGTGCCTACGGGATCAGAGAGACCCAGTACTTC. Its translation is CSAYGIRETQYF.

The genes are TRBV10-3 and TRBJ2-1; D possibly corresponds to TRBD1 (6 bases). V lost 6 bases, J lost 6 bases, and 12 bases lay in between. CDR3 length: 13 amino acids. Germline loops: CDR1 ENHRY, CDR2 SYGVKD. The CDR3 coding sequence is TGTGCCATCAGCTATACAGGGACCAATGAGCAGTTCTTC. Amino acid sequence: CAISYTGTNEQFF.

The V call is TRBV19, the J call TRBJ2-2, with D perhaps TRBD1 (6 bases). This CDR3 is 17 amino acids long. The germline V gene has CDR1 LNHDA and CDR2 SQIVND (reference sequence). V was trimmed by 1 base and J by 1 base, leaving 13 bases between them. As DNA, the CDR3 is TGTGCCAGTAGTATAGTCAGGGGAGTCGGGAACACCGGGGAGCTGTTTTTT. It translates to CASSIVRGVGNTGELFF.

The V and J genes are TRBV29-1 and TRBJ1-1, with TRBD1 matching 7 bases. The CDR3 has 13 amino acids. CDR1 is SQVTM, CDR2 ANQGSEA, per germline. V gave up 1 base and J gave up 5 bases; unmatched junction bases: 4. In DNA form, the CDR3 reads TGCAGCGTTGAAGGACAGGGAGATACTGAAGCTTTCTTT. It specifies CSVEGQGDTEAFF. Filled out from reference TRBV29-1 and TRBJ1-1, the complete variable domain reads SAVISQKPSRDICQRGTSLTIQCQVDSQVTMMFWYRQQPGQSLTLIATANQGSEATYESGFVIDKFPISRPNLTFSTLTVSNMSPEDSSIYLCSVEGQGDTEAFFGQGTRLTVV.

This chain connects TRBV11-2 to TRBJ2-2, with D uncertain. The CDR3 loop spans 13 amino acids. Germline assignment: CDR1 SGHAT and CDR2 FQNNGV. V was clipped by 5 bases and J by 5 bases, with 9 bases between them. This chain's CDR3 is CASSPLFTGELFF. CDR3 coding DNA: TGTGCCAGCAGCCCACTCTTTACCGGGGAGCTGTTTTTT.

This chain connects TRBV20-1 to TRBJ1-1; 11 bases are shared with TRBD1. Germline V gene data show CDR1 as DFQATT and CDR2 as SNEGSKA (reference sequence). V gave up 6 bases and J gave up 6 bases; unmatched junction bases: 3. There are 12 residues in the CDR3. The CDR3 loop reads CSAGQGAAEAFF. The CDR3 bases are TGCAGTGCCGGACAGGGGGCCGCTGAAGCTTTCTTT.

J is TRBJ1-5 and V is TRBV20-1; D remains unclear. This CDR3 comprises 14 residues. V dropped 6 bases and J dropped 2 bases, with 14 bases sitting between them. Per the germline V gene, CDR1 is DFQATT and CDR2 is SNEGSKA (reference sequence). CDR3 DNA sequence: TGCAGTGCCGGGGAGGCACGCGGCAATCAGCCCCAGCATTTT. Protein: CSAGEARGNQPQHF.

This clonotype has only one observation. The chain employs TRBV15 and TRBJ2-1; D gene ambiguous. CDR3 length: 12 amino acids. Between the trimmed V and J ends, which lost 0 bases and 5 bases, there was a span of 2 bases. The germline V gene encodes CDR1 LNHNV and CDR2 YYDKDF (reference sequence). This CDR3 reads CATSRDNNEQFF. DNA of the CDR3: TGTGCCACCAGCAGAGATAACAATGAGCAGTTCTTC.

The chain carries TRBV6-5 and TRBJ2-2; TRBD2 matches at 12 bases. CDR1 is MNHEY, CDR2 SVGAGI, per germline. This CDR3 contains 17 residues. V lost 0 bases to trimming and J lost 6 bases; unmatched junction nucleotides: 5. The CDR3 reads CASSYSRLAGVPGELFF. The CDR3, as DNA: TGTGCCAGCAGTTACTCCCGACTAGCGGGAGTTCCCGGGGAGCTGTTTTTT.

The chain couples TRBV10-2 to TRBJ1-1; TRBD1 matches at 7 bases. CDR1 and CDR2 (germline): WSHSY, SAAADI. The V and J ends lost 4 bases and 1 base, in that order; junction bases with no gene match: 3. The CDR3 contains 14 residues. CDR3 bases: TGCGCCAGCAGTGTACAGGGGTCGAACACTGAAGCTTTCTTT. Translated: CASSVQGSNTEAFF.

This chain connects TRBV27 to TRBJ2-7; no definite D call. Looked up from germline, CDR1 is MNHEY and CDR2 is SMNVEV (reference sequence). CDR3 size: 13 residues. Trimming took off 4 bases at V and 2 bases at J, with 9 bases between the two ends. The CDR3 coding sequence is TGTGCCAGCAGTTCCGCTATGACCTACGAGCAGTACTTC. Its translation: CASSSAMTYEQYF.

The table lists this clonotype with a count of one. CDR3 residues: CASSYASLAASSYEQYF. For the CDR3, the DNA is TGTGCCAGCAGTTACGCCAGCCTAGCTGCGTCCTCCTACGAGCAGTACTTC. The rearrangement links TRBV6-5 to TRBJ2-7, with a weak D call TRBD2 (5 bases). V lost 2 bases to trimming and J lost 0 bases, with 17 bases between them. Germline assignment: CDR1 MNHEY and CDR2 SVGAGI. The length of the CDR3 is 17 residues.

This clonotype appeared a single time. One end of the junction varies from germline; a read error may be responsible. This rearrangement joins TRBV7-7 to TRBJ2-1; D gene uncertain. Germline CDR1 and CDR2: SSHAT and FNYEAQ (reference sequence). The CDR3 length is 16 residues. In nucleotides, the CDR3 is TGTGCTAGCAGCTTAGTGGTCACCCGAGTTGGAGCTGAGCAGTTCTTC. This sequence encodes CASSLVVTRVGAEQFF.

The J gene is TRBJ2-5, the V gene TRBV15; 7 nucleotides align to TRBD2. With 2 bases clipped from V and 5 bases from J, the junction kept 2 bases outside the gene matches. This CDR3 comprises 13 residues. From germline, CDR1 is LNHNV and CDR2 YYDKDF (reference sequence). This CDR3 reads CATSRLGGETQYF. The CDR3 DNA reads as TGTGCCACCAGCAGATTGGGGGGGGAGACCCAGTACTTC.

The DNA of the CDR3 is TGTGCCAGTAGTAAAGTCGAACTGAACACCGGGGAGCTGTTTTTT. The encoded protein is CASSKVELNTGELFF. The rearrangement links TRBV19 to TRBJ2-2; D gene uncertain. Deletions cut 4 bases from V and 1 base from J, with 10 bases between. Germline CDR1 and CDR2: LNHDA and SQIVND (reference sequence). CDR3 length equals 15 residues.

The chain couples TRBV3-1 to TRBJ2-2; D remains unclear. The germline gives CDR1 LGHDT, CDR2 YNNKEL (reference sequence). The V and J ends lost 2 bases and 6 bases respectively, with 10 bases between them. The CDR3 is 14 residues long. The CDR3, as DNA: TGTGCCAGCAGCCAAAGAGATGGCGCCGGGGAGCTGTTTTTT. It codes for CASSQRDGAGELFF.

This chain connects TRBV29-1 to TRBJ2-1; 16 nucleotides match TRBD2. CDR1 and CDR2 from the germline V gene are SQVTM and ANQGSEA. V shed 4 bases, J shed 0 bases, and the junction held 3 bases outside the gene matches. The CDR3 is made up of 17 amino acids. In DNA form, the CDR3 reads TGCAGCGTTGTTGGGACTAGCGGGAGGGCCTCCTACAATGAGCAGTTCTTC. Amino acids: CSVVGTSGRASYNEQFF.

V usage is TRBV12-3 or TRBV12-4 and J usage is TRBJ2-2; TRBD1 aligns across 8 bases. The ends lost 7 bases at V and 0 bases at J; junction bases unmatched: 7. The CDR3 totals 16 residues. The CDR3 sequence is CASTLGGQANTGELFF. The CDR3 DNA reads TGTGCCAGCACCTTGGGGGGACAGGCGAACACCGGGGAGCTGTTTTTT.

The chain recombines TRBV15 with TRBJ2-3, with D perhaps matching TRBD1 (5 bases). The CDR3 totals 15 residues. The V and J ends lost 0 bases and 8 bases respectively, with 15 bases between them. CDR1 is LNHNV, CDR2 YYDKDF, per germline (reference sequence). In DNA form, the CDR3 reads TGTGCCACCAGCAGAGATCAAGGGGTTACGGGTACGCAGTATTTT. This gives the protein CATSRDQGVTGTQYF. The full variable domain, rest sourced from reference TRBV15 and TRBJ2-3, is DAMVIQNPRYQVTQFGKPVTLSCSQTLNHNVMYWYQQKSSQAPKLLFHYYDKDFNNEADTPDNFQSRRPNTSFCFLDIRSPGLGDTAMYLCATSRDQGVTGTQYFGPGTRLTVL.

The CDR3 spells CASSLVSSHEQFF. CDR3 DNA: TGTGCCAGCAGCTTGGTTTCCAGTCATGAGCAGTTCTTC. The chain carries TRBV5-6 and TRBJ2-1; D uncertain. CDR3 length equals 13 residues. Trimming removed 0 bases at V and 8 bases at J, with 9 bases between. The germline V gene encodes CDR1 SGHDT and CDR2 YYEEEE.

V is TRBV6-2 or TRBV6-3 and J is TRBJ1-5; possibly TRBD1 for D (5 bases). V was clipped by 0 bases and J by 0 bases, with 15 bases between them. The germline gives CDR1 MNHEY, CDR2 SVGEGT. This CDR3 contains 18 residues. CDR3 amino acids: CASSYSSTGVTSNQPQHF. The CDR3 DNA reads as TGTGCCAGCAGTTACTCGAGTACGGGGGTGACTAGCAATCAGCCCCAGCATTTT.